These T cell receptor beta chains were read from a single sample in a study of T cells after yellow fever vaccination. One entry per CDR3 protein results from TCRdb running MiXCR on the 5' RACE reads. The sample contains roughly 170,000 distinct CDR3 sequences, roughly 6.4% of which appear only once. This sample comprised CD4+ T cells sorted from PBMCs, obtained on the day of the first yellow fever vaccination. These receptors came from a young man who received the YFV17D yellow fever vaccine. The CDR3 runs from the conserved cysteine through the conserved F or W. Size values are once, few and many counts, or a class for expanded clones, and some rows have none.

j_call | clone_size | v_call | cdr3_aa
TRBJ1-4 | few | TRBV7-2 | CASSPGGGPATNEKLFF
TRBJ2-5 | - | TRBV29-1 | CSFGTLGETQYF
TRBJ2-2 | - | TRBV7-2 | CASSLAVSSNTGELFF
TRBJ2-5 | many | TRBV6-2/TRBV6-3 | CASTWGGDETQYF
TRBJ2-1 | few | TRBV6-5 | CASSADRSAQFF
TRBJ2-3 | many | TRBV20-1 | CSARQSTSTDTQYF
TRBJ1-6 | many | TRBV27 | CASSLLGSLGSPLHF
TRBJ1-4 | many | TRBV2 | CASSDGTGEKLFF
TRBJ1-2 | many | TRBV7-8 | CASSPYTGGRYGYTF
TRBJ2-6 | - | TRBV20-1 | CSATGTVLSSGANVLTF
TRBJ2-3 | - | TRBV5-5 | CASSLVRAGATDTQYF
TRBJ2-5 | - | TRBV7-2 | CATSTQPPETQYF
TRBJ1-1 | few | TRBV18 | CASSPSLERSEAFF
TRBJ2-7 | many | TRBV7-6 | CASSLVSRVKFYEQYF
TRBJ2-2 | many | TRBV3-1 | CASSTRWRGETGELFF
TRBJ1-3 | many | TRBV4-2 | CASSPPGRTSGNTIYF